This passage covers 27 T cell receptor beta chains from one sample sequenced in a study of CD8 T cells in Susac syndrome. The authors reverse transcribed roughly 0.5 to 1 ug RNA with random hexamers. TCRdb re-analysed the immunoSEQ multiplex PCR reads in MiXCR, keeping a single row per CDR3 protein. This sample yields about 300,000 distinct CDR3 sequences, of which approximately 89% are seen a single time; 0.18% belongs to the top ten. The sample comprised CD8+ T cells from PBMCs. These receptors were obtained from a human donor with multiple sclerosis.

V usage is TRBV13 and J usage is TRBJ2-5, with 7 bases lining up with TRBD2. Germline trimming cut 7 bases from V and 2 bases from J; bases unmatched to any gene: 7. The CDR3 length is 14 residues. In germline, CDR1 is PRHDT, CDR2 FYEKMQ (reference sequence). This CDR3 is CASTPERGQETQYF. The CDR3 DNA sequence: TGTGCCAGCACGCCTGAGCGGGGACAAGAGACCCAGTACTTC.

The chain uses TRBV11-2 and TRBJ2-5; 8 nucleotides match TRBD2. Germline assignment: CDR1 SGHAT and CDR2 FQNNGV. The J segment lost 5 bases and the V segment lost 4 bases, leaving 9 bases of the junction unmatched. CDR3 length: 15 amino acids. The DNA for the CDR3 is TGTGCCAGCAGCTCCCTCGGGGGGGCAGCGGAGACCCAGTACTTC. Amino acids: CASSSLGGAAETQYF.

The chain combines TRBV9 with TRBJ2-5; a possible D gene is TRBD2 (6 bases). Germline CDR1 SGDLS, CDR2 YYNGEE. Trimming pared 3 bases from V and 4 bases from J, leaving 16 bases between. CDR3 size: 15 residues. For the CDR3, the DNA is TGTGCCAGCAGCGCCCCGGGACTTCACCGAGAGACCCAGTACTTC. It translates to CASSAPGLHRETQYF.

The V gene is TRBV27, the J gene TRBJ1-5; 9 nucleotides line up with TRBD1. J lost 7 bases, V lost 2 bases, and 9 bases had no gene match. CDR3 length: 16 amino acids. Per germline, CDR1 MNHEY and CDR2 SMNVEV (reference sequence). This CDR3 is CASSLSGQGTGQPQHF. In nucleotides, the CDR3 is TGTGCCAGCAGTTTAAGCGGACAGGGGACTGGGCAGCCCCAGCATTTT.

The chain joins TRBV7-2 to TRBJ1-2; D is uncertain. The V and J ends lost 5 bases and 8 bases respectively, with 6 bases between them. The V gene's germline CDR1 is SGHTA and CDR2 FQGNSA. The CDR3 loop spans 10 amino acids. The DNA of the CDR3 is TGTGCCAGCAGCCCGGGGGGCTACACCTTC. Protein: CASSPGGYTF.

DNA for the CDR3: TGTGCCAGCAGCTTCCTGTACTCCTACGAGCAGTACTTC. Translation: CASSFLYSYEQYF. This chain uses TRBV12-3 or TRBV12-4 with TRBJ2-7; no clear D gene. The V gene lost 6 bases and the J gene lost 0 bases, with 9 bases spanning the gap. This CDR3 spans 13 amino acids.

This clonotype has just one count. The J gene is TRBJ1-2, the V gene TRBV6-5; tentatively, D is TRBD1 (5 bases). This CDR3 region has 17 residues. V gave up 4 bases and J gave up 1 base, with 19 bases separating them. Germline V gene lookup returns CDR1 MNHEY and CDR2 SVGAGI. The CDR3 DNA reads TGTGCCAGCAGTTCGGGCGGGGCCATTTTTAATAACTATGGCTACACCTTC. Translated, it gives CASSSGGAIFNNYGYTF.

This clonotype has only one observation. The CDR3 DNA follows: TGTGCCAGCAGTTACACTAGCGGGGGTCGGGGCGTAGATACGCAGTATTTT. The encoded protein is CASSYTSGGRGVDTQYF. The V gene is TRBV6-5, the J gene TRBJ2-3; TRBD2 agrees at 11 bases. V lost 2 bases, J lost 5 bases, and 9 bases stayed unmatched. The germline CDR1 and CDR2 sequences are MNHEY and SVGAGI. The CDR3 is made up of 17 amino acids.

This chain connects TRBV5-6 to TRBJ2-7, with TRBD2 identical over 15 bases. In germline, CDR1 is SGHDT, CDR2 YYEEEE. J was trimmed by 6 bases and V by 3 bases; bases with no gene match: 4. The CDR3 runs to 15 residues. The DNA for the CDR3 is TGTGCCAGCAGCTCCTGGACTAGCGGGAGGGTCGAGCAGTACTTC. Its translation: CASSSWTSGRVEQYF.

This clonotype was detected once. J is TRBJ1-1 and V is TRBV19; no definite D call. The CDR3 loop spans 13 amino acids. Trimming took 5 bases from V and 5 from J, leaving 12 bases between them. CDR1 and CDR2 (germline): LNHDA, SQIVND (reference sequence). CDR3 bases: TGTGCCAGTAGTCAGGAGGTATGGACTGAAGCTTTCTTT. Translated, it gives CASSQEVWTEAFF.

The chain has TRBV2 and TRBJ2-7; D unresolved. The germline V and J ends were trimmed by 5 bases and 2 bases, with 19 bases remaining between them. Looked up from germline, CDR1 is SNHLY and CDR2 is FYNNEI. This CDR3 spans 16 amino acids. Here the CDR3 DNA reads TGTGCCAGCAGTCCCGGGTATCTTCCCCCAACCTACGAGCAGTACTTC. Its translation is CASSPGYLPPTYEQYF.

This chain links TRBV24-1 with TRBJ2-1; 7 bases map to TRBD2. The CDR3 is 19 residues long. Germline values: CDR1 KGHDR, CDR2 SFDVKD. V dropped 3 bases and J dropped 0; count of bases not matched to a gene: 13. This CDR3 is CATSDLPRAGVSSYNEQFF. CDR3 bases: TGTGCCACCAGTGATCTCCCTCGGGCGGGAGTGAGCTCCTACAATGAGCAGTTCTTC.

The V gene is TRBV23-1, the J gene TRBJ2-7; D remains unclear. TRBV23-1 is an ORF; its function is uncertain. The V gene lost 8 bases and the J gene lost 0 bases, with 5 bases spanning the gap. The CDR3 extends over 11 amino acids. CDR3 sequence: CASGNSYEQYF. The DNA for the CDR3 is TGCGCCAGCGGGAACTCCTACGAGCAGTACTTC.

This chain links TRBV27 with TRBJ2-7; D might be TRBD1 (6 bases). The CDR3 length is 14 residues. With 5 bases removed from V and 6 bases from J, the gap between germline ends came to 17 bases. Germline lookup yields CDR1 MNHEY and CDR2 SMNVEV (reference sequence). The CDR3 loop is CASSIRDKGPEQYF. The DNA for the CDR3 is TGTGCCAGCAGTATCCGGGACAAGGGCCCCGAGCAGTACTTC.

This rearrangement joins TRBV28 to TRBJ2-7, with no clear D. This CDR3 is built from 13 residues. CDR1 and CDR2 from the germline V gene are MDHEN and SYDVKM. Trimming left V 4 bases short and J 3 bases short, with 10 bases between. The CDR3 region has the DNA TGTGCCAGCAGTTACCAGGTAATCTACGAGCAGTACTTC. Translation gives CASSYQVIYEQYF.

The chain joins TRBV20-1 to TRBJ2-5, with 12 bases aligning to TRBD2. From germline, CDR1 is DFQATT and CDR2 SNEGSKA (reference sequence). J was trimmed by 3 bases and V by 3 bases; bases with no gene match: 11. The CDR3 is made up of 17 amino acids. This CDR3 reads CSASPRLAGDLKETQYF. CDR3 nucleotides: TGCAGTGCTAGTCCCCGACTAGCGGGAGACCTCAAAGAGACCCAGTACTTC.

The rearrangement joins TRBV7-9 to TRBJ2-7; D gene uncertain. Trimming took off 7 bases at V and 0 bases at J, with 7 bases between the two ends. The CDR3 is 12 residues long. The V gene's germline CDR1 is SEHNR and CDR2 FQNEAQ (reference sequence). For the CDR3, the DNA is TGTGCCAGCATGCAAGACTCCTACGAGCAGTACTTC. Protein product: CASMQDSYEQYF.

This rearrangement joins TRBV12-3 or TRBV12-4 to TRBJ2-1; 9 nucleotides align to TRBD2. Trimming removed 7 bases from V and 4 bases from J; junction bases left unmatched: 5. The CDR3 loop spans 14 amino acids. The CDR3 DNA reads TGTGCCAGCAATGCGGGAGGGGAGTACAATGAGCAGTTCTTC. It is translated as CASNAGGEYNEQFF.

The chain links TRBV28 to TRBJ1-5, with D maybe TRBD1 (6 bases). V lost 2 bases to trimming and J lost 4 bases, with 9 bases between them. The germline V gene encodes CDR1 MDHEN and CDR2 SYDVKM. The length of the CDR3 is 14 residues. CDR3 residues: CASSLIGGNQPQHF. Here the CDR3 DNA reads TGTGCCAGCAGTTTAATAGGGGGGAATCAGCCCCAGCATTTT.

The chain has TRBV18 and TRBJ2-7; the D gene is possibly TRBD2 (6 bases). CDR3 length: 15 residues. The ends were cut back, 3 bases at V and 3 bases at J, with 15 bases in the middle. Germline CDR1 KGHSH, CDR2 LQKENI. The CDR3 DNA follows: TGTGCCAGCTCACCTTCGGTGGGGGGTAGCTACGAGCAGTACTTC. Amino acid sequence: CASSPSVGGSYEQYF.

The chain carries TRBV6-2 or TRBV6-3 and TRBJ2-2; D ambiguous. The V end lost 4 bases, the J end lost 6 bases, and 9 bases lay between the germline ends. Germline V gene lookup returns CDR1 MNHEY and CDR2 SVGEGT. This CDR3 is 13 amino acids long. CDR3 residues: CASSSIGAGELFF. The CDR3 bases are TGTGCCAGCAGTTCGATCGGAGCCGGGGAGCTGTTTTTT.

In nucleotides, the CDR3 is TGTGCCAGCAGTTTCTGGACAGGGGAAAGAGAGACCCAGTACTTC. It codes for CASSFWTGERETQYF. The chain is built from TRBV6-6 and TRBJ2-5; 9 bases line up with TRBD1. The germline gives CDR1 MNHNY, CDR2 SVGAGI (reference sequence). With 4 bases clipped from V and 4 bases from J, the junction kept 7 bases outside the gene matches. The length of the CDR3 is 15 residues.

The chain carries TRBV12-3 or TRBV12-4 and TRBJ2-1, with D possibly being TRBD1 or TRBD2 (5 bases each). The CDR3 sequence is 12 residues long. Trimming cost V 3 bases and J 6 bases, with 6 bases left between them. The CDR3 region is CASSLGTNEQFF. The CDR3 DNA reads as TGTGCCAGCAGTTTGGGGACCAATGAGCAGTTCTTC.

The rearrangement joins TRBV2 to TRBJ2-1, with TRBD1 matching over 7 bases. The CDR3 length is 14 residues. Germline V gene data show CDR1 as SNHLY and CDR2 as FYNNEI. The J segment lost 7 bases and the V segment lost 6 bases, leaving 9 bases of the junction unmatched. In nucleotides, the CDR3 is TGTGCCAGCAGGATGGGACAGCTCGGGAATGAGCAGTTCTTC. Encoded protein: CASRMGQLGNEQFF.

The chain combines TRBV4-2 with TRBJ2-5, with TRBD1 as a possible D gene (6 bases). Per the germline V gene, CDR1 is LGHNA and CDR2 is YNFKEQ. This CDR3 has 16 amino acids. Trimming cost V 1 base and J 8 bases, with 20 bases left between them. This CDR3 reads CASSQASGDISHTQYF. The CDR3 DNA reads TGTGCCAGCAGCCAAGCCTCAGGGGACATCTCCCATACCCAGTACTTC.

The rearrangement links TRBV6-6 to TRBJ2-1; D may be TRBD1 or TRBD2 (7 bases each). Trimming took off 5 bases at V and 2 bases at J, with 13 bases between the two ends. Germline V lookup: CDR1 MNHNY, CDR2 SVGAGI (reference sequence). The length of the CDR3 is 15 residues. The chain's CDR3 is CASSKQGRAYNEQFF. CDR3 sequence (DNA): TGTGCCAGCAGTAAACAGGGGAGGGCCTACAATGAGCAGTTCTTC.

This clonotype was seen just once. The CDR3 spells CASSLVLAGATDTQYF. The CDR3, as DNA: TGTGCCAGCAGTTTAGTACTAGCGGGAGCGACAGATACGCAGTATTTT. This rearrangement joins TRBV28 to TRBJ2-3, with TRBD2 matching over 11 bases. CDR1 and CDR2 from the germline V gene are MDHEN and SYDVKM. The CDR3 is made up of 16 amino acids. Unmatched junction bases numbered 4, after V lost 2 bases and J lost 3 bases.